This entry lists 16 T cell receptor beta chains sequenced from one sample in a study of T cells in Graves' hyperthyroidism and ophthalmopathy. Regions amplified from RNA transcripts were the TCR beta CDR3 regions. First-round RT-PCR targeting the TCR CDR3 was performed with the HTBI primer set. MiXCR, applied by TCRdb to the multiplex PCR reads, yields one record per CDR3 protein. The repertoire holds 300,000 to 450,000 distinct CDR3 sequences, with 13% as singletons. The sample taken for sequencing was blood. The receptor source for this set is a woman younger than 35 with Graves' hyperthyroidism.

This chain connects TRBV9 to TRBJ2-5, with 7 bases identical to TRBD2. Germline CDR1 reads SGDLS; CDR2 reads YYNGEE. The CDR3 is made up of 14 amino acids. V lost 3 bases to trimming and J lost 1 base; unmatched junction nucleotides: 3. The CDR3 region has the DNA TGTGCCAGCAGCGGGGGGGGGACCCAAGAGACCCAGTACTTC. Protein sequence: CASSGGGTQETQYF. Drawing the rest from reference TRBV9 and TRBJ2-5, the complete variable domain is DSGVTQTPKHLITATGQRVTLRCSPRSGDLSVYWYQQSLDQGLQFLIQYYNGEERAKGNILERFSAQQFPDLHSELNLSSLELGDSALYFCASSGGGTQETQYFGPGTRLLVL.

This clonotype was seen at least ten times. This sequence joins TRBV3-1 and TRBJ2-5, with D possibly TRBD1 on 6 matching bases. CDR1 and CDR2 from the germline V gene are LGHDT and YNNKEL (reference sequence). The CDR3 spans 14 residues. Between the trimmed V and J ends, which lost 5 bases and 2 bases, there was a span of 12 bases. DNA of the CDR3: TGTGCCAGCAGCTCCACCAGGGGTCAAGAGACCCAGTACTTC. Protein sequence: CASSSTRGQETQYF.

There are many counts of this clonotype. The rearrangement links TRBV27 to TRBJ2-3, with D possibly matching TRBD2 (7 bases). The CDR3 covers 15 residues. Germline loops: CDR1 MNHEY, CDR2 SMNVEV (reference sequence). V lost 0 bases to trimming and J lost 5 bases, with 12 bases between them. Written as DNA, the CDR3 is TGTGCCAGCAGTTTATCGGGCGGGGGCGGAGATACGCAGTATTTT. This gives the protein CASSLSGGGGDTQYF.

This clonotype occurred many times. The CDR3 sequence: CASSLGAGELEAFF. The CDR3 DNA is TGTGCCAGCAGCTTGGGGGCGGGGGAACTTGAAGCTTTCTTT. The rearrangement uses TRBV5-6 and TRBJ1-1, with D possibly TRBD1 on 5 matching bases. Trimming removed 0 bases at V and 7 bases at J, with 13 bases between. The V gene's germline CDR1 is SGHDT and CDR2 YYEEEE. The CDR3 sequence is 14 residues long.

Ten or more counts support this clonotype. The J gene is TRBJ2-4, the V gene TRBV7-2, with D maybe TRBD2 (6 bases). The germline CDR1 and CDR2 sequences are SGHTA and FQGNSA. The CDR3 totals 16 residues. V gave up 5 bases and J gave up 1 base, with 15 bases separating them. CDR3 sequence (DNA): TGTGCCAGCAGCCCGTTGGCGGGAAGGGCCAAAAACATTCAGTACTTC. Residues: CASSPLAGRAKNIQYF.

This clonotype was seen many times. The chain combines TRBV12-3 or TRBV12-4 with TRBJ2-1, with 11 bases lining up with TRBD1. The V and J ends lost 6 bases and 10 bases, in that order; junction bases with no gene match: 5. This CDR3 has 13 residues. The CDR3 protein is CASRPGQGGEQFF. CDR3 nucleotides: TGTGCCAGCAGGCCGGGACAGGGGGGAGAGCAGTTCTTC.

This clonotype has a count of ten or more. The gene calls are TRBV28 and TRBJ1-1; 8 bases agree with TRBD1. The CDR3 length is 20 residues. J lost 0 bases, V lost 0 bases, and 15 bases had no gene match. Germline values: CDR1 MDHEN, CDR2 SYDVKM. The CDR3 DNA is TGTGCCAGCAGTTTATGCCCCTACAGGGGGAGTCCTTGTATGAACACTGAAGCTTTCTTT. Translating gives CASSLCPYRGSPCMNTEAFF.

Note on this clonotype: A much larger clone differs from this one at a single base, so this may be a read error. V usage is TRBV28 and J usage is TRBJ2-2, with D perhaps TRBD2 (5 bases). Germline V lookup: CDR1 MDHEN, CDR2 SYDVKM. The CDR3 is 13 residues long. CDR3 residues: CASNLLDTGELSF. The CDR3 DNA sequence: TGTGCCAGCAACCTGCTCGATACCGGGGAGCTGTCTTTT. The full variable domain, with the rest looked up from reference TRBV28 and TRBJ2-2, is DVKVTQSSRYLVKRTGEKVFLECVQDMDHENMFWYRQDPGLGLRLIYFSYDVKMKEKGDIPEGYSVSREKKERFSLILESASTNQTSMYLCASNLLDTGELSFGEGSRLTVL.

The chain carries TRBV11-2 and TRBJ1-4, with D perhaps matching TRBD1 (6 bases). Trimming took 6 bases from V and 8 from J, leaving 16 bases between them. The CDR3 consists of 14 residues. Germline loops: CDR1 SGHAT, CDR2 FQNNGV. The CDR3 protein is CASRFRERGEKLFF. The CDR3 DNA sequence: TGTGCCAGCAGATTCAGGGAGAGGGGGGAAAAACTGTTTTTT.

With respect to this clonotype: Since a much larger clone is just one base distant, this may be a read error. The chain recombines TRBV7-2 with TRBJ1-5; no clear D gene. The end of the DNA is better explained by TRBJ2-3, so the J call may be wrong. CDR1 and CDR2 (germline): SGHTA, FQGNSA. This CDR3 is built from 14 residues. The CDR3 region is CASSFWQNNQPQYF. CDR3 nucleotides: TGTGCCAGCAGCTTTTGGCAGAATAATCAGCCCCAGTATTTT.

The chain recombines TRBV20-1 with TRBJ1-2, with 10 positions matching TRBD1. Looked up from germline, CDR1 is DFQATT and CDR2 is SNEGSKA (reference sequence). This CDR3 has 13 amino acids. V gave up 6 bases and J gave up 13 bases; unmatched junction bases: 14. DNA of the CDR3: TGCAGTGCCACATGGGGGACAGGGGTCCACTTCACCTTC. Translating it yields CSATWGTGVHFTF.

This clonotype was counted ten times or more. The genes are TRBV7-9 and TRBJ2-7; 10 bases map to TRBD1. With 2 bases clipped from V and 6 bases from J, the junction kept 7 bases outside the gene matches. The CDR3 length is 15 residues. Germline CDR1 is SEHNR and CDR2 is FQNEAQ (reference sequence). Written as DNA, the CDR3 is TGTGCCAGCAGCTTACCGGGACAGGGGCGGCGCGAGCAGTACTTC. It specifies CASSLPGQGRREQYF. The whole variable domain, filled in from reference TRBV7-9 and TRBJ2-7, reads DTGVSQNPRHKITKRGQNVTFRCDPISEHNRLYWYRQTLGQGPEFLTYFQNEAQLEKSRLLSDRFSAERPKGSFSTLEIQRTEQGDSAMYLCASSLPGQGRREQYFGPGTRLTVT.

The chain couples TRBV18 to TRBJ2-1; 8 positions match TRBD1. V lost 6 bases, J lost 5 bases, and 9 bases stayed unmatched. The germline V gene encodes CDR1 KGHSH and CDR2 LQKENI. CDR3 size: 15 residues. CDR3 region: CASSLGQGKNNEQFF. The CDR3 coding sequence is TGTGCCAGCTCCCTCGGACAGGGTAAGAACAATGAGCAGTTCTTC. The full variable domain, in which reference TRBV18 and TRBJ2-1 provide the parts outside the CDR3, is NAGVMQNPRHLVRRRGQEARLRCSPMKGHSHVYWYRQLPEEGLKFMVYLQKENIIDESGMPKERFSAEFPKEGPSILRIQQVVRGDSAAYFCASSLGQGKNNEQFFGPGTRLTVL.

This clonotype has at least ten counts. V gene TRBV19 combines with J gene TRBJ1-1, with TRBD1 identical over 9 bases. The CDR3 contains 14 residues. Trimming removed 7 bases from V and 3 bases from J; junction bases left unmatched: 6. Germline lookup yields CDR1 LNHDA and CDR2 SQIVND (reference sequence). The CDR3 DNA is TGTGCCAGTACTAAACAGGGGGCGGACACTGAAGCTTTCTTT. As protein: CASTKQGADTEAFF.

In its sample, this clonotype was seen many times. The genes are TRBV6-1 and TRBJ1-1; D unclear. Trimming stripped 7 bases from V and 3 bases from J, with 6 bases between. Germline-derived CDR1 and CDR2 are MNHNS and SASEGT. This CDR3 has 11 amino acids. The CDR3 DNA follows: TGTGCCAGCAATAGGGACACTGAAGCTTTCTTT. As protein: CASNRDTEAFF.

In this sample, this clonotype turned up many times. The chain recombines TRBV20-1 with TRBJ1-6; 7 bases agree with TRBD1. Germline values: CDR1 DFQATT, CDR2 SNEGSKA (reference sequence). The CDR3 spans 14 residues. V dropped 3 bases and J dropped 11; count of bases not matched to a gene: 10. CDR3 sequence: CSASSDRERTPLHF. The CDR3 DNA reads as TGCAGTGCTAGTAGTGACAGGGAGAGGACACCCCTCCACTTT.